This TCR beta chain was obtained from a study of T cell repertoires in cytomegalovirus infection. In TCRdb, the reads were re-called with MiXCR into one record per CDR3 protein. The top ten hold 10% to 15% of the sample, which has more than 250,000 distinct CDR3 sequences, roughly 25% seen once. The CDR3 runs to 14 residues. Per germline, CDR1 KGHSH and CDR2 LQKENI. Deletions cut 3 bases from V and 6 bases from J, with 15 bases between. The table lists this clonotype with a few counts. Its antigen is undetermined. Sequencing was performed on cultured PBMCs, taken from culture after CMV antigen stimulation. The source is a human donor in good health (CMV status not recorded). Some clones in this sample may be carry-over from other donors' samples. This chain connects TRBV18 to TRBJ2-7; weak D call: TRBD1 (5 bases). Here the CDR3 reads CASSPNSQDSEQYF. In nucleotides, the CDR3 is TGTGCCAGCTCACCCAACTCTCAAGACAGCGAGCAGTACTTC. The whole variable domain, remainder taken from reference TRBV18 and TRBJ2-7, is NAGVMQNPRHLVRRRGQEARLRCSPMKGHSHVYWYRQLPEEGLKFMVYLQKENIIDESGMPKERFSAEFPKEGPSILRIQQVVRGDSAAYFCASSPNSQDSEQYFGPGTRLTVT.